These 2 T cell receptor beta chains originate from one sample sequenced in a study of T cells in Graves' hyperthyroidism and ophthalmopathy. There were TCR beta CDR3 regions amplified from RNA transcripts. First-round RT-PCR of the TCR CDR3 relied on the HTBI primer set. TCRdb reprocessed the multiplex PCR reads via MiXCR and lists one record per CDR3 protein. The table includes about 300,000 distinct CDR3 sequences, approximately 18% detected once. Sequencing was carried out using blood. The receptors here all came from a man aged 50 to 60 with Graves' ophthalmopathy.

J is TRBJ2-1 and V is TRBV7-3; 11 bases are a match to TRBD2. The CDR3 is made up of 17 amino acids. Unmatched junction bases numbered 12, after V lost 5 bases and J lost 6 bases. Germline V gene lookup returns CDR1 SGHTA and CDR2 FQGTGA. For the CDR3, the DNA is TGTGCCAGCAGCCGTTACTCCGGGACTAGCGGCTTCAATGAGCAGTTCTTC. This gives the protein CASSRYSGTSGFNEQFF.

This clonotype has ten or more counts. The chain uses TRBV20-1 and TRBJ2-4, with D possibly matching TRBD1 (5 bases). The CDR3 consists of 14 residues. CDR1 is DFQATT and CDR2 is SNEGSKA in the germline V gene (reference sequence). Trimming left V 6 bases short and J 0 bases short, with 12 bases between. The CDR3 sequence is CSARQSLAKNIQYF. CDR3 nucleotide sequence: TGCAGTGCCAGACAGTCCCTAGCCAAAAACATTCAGTACTTC.